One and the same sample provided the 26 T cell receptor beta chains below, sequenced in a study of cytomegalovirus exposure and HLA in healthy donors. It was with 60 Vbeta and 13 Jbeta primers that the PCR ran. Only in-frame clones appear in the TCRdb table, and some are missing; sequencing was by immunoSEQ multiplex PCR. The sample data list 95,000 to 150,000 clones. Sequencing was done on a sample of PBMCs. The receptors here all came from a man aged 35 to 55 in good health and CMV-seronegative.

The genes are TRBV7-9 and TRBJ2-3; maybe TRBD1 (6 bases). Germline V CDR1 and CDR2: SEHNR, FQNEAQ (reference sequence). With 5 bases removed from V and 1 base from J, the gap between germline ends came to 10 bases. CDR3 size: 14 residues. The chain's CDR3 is CASSRDTRTDTQYF. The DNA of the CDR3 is TGTGCCAGCAGCCGGGACACCCGCACAGATACGCAGTATTTT.

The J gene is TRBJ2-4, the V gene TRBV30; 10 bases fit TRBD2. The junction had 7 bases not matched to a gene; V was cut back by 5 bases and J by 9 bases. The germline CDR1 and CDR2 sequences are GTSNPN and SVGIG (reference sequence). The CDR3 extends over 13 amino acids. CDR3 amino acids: CAWVLAGASIQYF. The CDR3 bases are TGTGCCTGGGTCCTAGCGGGAGCTAGCATTCAGTACTTC.

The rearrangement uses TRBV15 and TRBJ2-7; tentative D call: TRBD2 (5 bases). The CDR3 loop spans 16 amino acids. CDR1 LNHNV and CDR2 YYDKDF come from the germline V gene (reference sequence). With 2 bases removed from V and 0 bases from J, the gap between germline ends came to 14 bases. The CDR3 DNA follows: TGTGCCACCAGCAGACGTTTGGCGGGCAGCTCCTACGAGCAGTACTTC. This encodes CATSRRLAGSSYEQYF. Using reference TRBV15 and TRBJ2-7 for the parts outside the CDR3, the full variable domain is DAMVIQNPRYQVTQFGKPVTLSCSQTLNHNVMYWYQQKSSQAPKLLFHYYDKDFNNEADTPDNFQSRRPNTSFCFLDIRSPGLGDTAMYLCATSRRLAGSSYEQYFGPGTRLTVT.

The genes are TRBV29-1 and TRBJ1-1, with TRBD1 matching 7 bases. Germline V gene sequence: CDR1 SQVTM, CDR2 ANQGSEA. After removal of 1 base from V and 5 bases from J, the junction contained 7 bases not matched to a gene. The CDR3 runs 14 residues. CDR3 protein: CSVEGAGGYTEAFF. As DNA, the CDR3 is TGCAGCGTTGAAGGGGCAGGGGGGTATACTGAAGCTTTCTTT.

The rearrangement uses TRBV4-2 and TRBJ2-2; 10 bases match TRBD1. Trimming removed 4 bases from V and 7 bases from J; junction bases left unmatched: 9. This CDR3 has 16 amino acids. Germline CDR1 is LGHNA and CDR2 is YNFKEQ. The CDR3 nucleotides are TGTGCCAGCAGCCGCGGACAGGGGGATGGGGTCGGGGAGCTGTTTTTT. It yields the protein CASSRGQGDGVGELFF.

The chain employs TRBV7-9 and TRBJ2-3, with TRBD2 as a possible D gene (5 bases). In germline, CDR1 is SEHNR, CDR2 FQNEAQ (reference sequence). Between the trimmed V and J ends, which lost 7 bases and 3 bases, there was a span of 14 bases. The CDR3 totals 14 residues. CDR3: CASTLPSGTDTQYF. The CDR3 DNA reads TGTGCCAGCACCCTTCCGTCGGGAACAGATACGCAGTATTTT.

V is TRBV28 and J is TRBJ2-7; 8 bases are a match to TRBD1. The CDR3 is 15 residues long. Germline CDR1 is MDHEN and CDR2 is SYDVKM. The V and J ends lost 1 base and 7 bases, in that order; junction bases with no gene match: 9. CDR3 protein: CASSLYGTGFPEQYF. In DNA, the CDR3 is TGTGCCAGCAGTTTATATGGGACAGGCTTCCCGGAGCAGTACTTC.

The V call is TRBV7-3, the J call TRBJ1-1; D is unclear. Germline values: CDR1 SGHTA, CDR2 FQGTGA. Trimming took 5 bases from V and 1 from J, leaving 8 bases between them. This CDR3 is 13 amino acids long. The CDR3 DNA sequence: TGTGCCAGCAGCCGCGGTGGGAACACTGAAGCTTTCTTT. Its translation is CASSRGGNTEAFF. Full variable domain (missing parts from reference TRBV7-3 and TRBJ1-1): GAGVSQTPSNKVTEKGKYVELRCDPISGHTALYWYRQSLGQGPEFLIYFQGTGAADDSGLPNDRFFAVRPEGSVSTLKIQRTERGDSAVYLCASSRGGNTEAFFGQGTRLTVV.

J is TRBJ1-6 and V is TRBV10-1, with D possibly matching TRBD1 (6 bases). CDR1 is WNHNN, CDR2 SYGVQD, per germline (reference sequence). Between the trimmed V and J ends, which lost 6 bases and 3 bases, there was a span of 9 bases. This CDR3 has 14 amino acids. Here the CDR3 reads CASRGHFYNSPLHF. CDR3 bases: TGCGCCAGCAGGGGACATTTCTATAATTCACCCCTCCACTTT.

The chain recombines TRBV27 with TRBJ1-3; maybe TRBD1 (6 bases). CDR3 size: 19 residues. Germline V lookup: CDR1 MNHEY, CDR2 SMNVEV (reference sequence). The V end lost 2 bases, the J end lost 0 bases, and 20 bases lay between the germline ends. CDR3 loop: CASSLRFAGARSSGNTIYF. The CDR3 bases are TGTGCCAGCAGTTTACGGTTCGCGGGGGCCAGGAGCTCTGGAAACACCATATATTTT.

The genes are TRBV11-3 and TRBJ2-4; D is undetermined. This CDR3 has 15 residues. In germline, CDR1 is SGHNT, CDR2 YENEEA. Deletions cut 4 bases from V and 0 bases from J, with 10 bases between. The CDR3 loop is CASSSPSLAKNIQYF. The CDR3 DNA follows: TGTGCCAGCAGCTCCCCCTCCCTAGCCAAAAACATTCAGTACTTC.

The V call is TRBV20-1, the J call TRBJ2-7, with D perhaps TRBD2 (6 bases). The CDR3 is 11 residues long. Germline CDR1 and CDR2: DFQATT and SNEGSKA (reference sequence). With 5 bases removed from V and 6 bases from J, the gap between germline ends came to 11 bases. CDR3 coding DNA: TGCAGTGCTCGGCGACTAGTCGAGCAGTACTTC. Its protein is CSARRLVEQYF.

In nucleotides, the CDR3 is TGTGCCTGGAGTAAAAGGGGGACAGGGGGCCCCGGGTACGACGGGCAGTACTTC. Translating it yields CAWSKRGTGGPGYDGQYF. The chain is built from TRBV30 and TRBJ2-7; 12 bases agree with TRBD1. The CDR3 loop spans 18 amino acids. V lost 2 bases, J lost 9 bases, and 20 bases stayed unmatched. Germline V gene data show CDR1 as GTSNPN and CDR2 as SVGIG (reference sequence).

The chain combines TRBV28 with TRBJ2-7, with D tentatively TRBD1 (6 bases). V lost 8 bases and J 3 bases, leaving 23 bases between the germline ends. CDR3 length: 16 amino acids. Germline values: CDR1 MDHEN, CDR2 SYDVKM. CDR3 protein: CASRTQTGSGYYEQYF. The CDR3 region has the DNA TGTGCCAGCCGAACTCAAACAGGGTCAGGTTACTACGAGCAGTACTTC.

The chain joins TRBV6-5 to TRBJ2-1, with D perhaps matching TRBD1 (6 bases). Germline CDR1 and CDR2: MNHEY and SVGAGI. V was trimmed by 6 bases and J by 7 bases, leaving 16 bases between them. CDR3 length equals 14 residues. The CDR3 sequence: CASRQGPQPNEQFF. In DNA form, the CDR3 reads TGTGCCAGCAGACAGGGCCCTCAACCTAATGAGCAGTTCTTC.

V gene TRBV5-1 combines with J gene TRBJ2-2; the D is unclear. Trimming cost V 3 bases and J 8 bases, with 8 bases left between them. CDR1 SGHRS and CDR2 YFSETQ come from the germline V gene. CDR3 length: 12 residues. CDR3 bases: TGCGCCAGCAGCTCGCCGCAGGGGGAGCTGTTTTTT. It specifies CASSSPQGELFF.

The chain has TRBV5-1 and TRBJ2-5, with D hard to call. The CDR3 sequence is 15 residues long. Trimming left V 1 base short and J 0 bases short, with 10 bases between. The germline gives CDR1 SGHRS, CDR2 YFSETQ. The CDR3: CASSLRPQYQETQYF. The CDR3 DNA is TGCGCCAGCAGCTTGAGGCCACAGTACCAAGAGACCCAGTACTTC.

The CDR3, as DNA: TGTGCCAGCAGCCAAGCCGGACAGGCGGACTACAATGAGCAGTTCTTC. It is translated as CASSQAGQADYNEQFF. This sequence joins TRBV25-1 and TRBJ2-1; 7 nucleotides agree with TRBD1. J lost 3 bases, V lost 6 bases, and 11 bases had no gene match. Germline loops: CDR1 MGHDK, CDR2 SYGVNS. There are 16 residues in the CDR3.

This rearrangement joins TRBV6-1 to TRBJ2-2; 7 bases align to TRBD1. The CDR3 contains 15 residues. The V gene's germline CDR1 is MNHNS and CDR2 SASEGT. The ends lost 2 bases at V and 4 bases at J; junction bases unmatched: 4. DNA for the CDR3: TGTGCCAGCAGTGAATTAAACAGGGGCACCGGGGAGCTGTTTTTT. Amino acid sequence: CASSELNRGTGELFF.

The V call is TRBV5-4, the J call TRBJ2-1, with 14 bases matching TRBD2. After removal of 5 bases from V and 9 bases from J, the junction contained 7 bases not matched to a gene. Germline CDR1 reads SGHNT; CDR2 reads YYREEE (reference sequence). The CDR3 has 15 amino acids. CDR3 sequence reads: CASSQGLAGATEQFF. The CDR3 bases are TGTGCCAGCAGTCAGGGACTAGCGGGAGCCACTGAGCAGTTCTTC.

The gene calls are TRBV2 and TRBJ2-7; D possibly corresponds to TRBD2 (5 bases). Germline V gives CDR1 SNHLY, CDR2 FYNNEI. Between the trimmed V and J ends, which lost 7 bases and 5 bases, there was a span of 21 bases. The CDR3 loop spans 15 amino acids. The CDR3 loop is CASTPAGYRTDEQYF. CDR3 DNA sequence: TGTGCCAGCACGCCCGCGGGCTATCGTACTGACGAGCAGTACTTC.

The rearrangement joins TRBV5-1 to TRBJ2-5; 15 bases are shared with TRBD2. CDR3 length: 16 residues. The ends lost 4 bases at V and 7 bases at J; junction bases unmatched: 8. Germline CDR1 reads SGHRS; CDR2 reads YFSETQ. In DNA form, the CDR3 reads TGCGCCAGCAGCCTGGGACTAGCGGGAGGCCCGAGGACCCAGTACTTC. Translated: CASSLGLAGGPRTQYF. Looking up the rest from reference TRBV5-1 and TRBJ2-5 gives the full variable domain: KAGVTQTPRYLIKTRGQQVTLSCSPISGHRSVSWYQQTPGQGLQFLFEYFSETQRNKGNFPGRFSGRQFSNSRSEMNVSTLELGDSALYLCASSLGLAGGPRTQYFGPGTRLLVL.

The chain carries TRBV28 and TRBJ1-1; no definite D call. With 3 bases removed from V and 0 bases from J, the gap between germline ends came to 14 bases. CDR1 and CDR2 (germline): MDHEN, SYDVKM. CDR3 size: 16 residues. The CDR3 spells CASSFLRYRMNTEAFF. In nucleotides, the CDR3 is TGTGCCAGCAGTTTCCTGAGGTATCGGATGAACACTGAAGCTTTCTTT.

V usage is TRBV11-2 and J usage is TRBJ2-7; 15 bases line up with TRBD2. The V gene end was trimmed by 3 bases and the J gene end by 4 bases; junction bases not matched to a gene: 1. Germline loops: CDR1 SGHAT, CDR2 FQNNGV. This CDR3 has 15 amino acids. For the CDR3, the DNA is TGTGCCAGCAGCTTCGGACTAGCGGGAGGGTACGAGCAGTACTTC. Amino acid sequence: CASSFGLAGGYEQYF.

The CDR3 DNA follows: TGTGCCATCAGTGACGGGCGGGAGTACGGGGAGCTGTTTTTT. Translated, it gives CAISDGREYGELFF. This sequence joins TRBV10-3 and TRBJ2-2; 7 bases map to TRBD2. Germline CDR1 reads ENHRY; CDR2 reads SYGVKD. The CDR3 totals 14 residues. J was trimmed by 7 bases and V by 3 bases; bases with no gene match: 5.

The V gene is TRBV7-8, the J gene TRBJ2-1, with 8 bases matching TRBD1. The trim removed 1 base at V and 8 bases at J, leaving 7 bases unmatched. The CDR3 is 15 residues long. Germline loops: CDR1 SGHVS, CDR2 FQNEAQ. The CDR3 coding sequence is TGTGCCAGCAGCTTAGAGTTCGGGACAGGATATGAGCAGTTCTTC. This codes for CASSLEFGTGYEQFF.